What follows is one T cell receptor (beta chain) and its context. Its specific antigen is unknown. Qualities for individual bases were not recorded, and no much larger clone is one base off. This specimen belongs to a study of cytomegalovirus exposure and HLA in healthy donors (dated by TCRdb to about 2017). Regarding the research as a whole: An earlier analysis of roughly 570 of the donors reported under 300 Gb of sequence data and 95 million to 140 million unique TCR beta sequences obtained from about 179 million T cells. A later genetic analysis took genome-wide SNP genotypes for 398 of the 666 donors and used that subset as a discovery cohort. The study aimed to test whether signatures of past pathogen exposure could be identified by cataloging public T cell receptors. Using immunosequencing, the study profiled T cell repertoires from roughly 650 subjects and related those repertoires to cytomegalovirus serostatus. To predict cytomegalovirus infection status, the study brought together high-throughput TCR immunosequencing, statistical association of individual TCRs with disease status, and machine learning. Typing coverage differed by locus: A, B, C, DRB1 and DQB1 were typed in roughly 629-630 donors, DQA1 in 500 to 550, DPA1 in 600 to 610, and DPB1 in approximately 450. To study patterns of TCR occurrence, a later analysis re-analyzed previously published TCR beta repertoires from 666 donors and added high-resolution HLA genotyping. In an earlier analysis of over 550 of the donors, high-throughput TCR beta sequencing was used to judge whether each TCR beta V gene segment behaved as functional or pseudogenic. Of the 300 to 500 genotyped donors, 75% to 85% were placed in the genetic ancestry cluster associated with self-reported Caucasian donors. The later analysis used no new phenotypic data to find candidate immune exposures, relying instead on TCR beta sequences and their occurrence across donors. Along with the approximately 650-subject first cohort, a separate validation cohort of some 130 different subjects was used. Several DR-DQ haplotypes were treated as single units for association and clustering because of strong linkage in the cohort. On average, about 240,000 unique TCR beta nucleotide sequences were sequenced per donor among a few hundred genotyped donors of the cohort, with roughly 20% of those sequences being non-productive. Around 330 gigabases of sequencing data and around 85 million unique TCR sequences made up an early release that covered over 550 HLA-typed donors. Every discovery cohort repertoire had been produced on one sequencing platform. Donor age, sex, ethnicity and CMV serostatus were collected together with the repertoire data. Both class I and class II loci were covered by HLA typing, at four-digit resolution. Study-level results and caveats: The authors suggested that the approach could potentially be generalized to other disease states and immunological phenotypes. In a later analysis, HLA-associated TCR beta chains were found to be more clonally expanded and to have lower generation probabilities than equally common non-associated chains. Across donors, most TCR sequences were observed very rarely, whereas some public TCRs were present in many individuals. A later analysis reported that several top co-occurrence clusters appeared linked to parvovirus B19, influenza, CMV and Epstein-Barr virus. Broadly in line with IMGT annotations, most TCR beta V segments showed up in productive rearrangements about 87% or about 30% of the time in an earlier analysis of around 550 of the donors. A further reported finding was that TCR beta sequences accurately predicted the HLA-A and HLA-B alleles for most subjects in the first cohort. In a later genetic analysis, fewer N-insertions in productive TCRs were reported among donors in an Asian-associated ancestry cluster than the approximately 710-donor mean. A cluster of highly shared sequence variants was judged likely to represent a technical artifact of the sequencing pipeline. When HLA alleles, especially DR and DQ, strongly co-occurred, TCR associations were difficult to assign to individual alleles. The classifier was reported to diagnose cytomegalovirus status with high specificity and sensitivity in both the original cohort and the validation cohort. Correlated functional status among segregating V segments might reflect linkage disequilibrium, but an unknown experimental factor could not be ruled out. In a later analysis, the rate of TCR association differed among HLA loci, with DRB1 alleles having the most associated TCRs and HLA-C alleles having the fewest. Because counts were too low, some 17 rarely observed V segments, including chromosome 9 orphons, were excluded from the earlier analysis of under 650 of the donors. For the cohort, immune exposure information was limited to CMV serostatus. A later analysis associated 16,951 TCR beta sequences with specific HLA alleles at a false discovery rate of 0.05. Because some donors lacked HLA typing at each locus, the association tests relied only on the typed subset. Presence/absence analyses assumed roughly uniform sequencing depth across donors, an assumption that may not hold. Only TCR beta chains were sequenced in this cohort, and the absence of alpha or paired-chain data limited detectable features. The study gave a list of more than 150 TCR beta chains associated with cytomegalovirus. Some IMGT-functional V segments, including TRBV6-2 and TRBV6-3, could not be told apart with the 87-base-pair reads, so those segments were excluded. In a later analysis, most CMV-associated TCR beta chains were found to appear HLA-restricted, with HLA associations seemingly driven largely by CMV exposure. In vitro tests confirmed that a few of the cytomegalovirus-associated TCR beta chains recognize cytomegalovirus antigens. V-gene and J-gene trimming of TCR beta chains was associated with a missense DCLRE1C variant in a later genetic analysis, and the association was replicated in an independent cohort.

The cohort consisted of hundreds of healthy bone marrow donors. At the time of sampling, all cohort members were nominally healthy, though unrecorded immune exposures were likely present. The donor was CMV seronegative and was included in the group of about 400 seronegative cohort members. Every donor gave a peripheral blood sample, and the peripheral blood mononuclear cells from that sample were used for TCR beta sequencing. Genomic DNA extraction from the blood cell samples was performed with the Qiagen DNeasy Blood Extraction Kit. Trimming at the junction amounts to 2 bases on V and 0 bases on J, and the germline ends lie 5 bases apart. The CDR3 goes from the cysteine to the phenylalanine over 14 residues. The CDR3 DNA has 42 bases and is translated from base 1. Sequences SGHDN (CDR1) and FVKESK (CDR2) are obtained from the germline V gene. The library came from the immunoSEQ multiplex PCR assay. The multiplex PCR relied on a mix of 60 forward primers for TCR Vbeta segments and 13 reverse primers for TCR Jbeta segments. A multiplex PCR assay on genomic DNA amplified the CDR3 region of rearranged TCR beta genes. The Illumina HiSeq System was used to sequence the amplified TCR beta libraries as 87-base-pair reads. As for the authors' bioinformatics: In a later analysis, 70 million to 95 million unique TCR beta chains were counted across the approximately 620 repertoires, and around 11 million of these chains were shared by at least two donors. Raw reads were error-corrected and collapsed into unique sequences with a nearest-neighbor algorithm that merged closely related sequences to remove PCR and sequencing errors. To assign V, D and J gene segments, CDR3 sequences were aligned to IMGT reference sequences. For a sequence to be retained, at least a six-nucleotide match to both a V gene segment and a J gene segment was required. A rearrangement was called productive if the CDR3 had no stop codons and remained in frame with V and J, and every other rearrangement was called non-productive. CDR3 was defined by IMGT convention, running from the second conserved V-encoded cysteine to the conserved J-encoded phenylalanine. The earlier analysis of about 500 of the donors excluded sequences that lacked an unambiguous match to a single V gene segment. An earlier analysis of a few hundred of the donors called V segments functional above 56.7% productive rearrangements and segregating when the between-donor standard deviation exceeded 5%. A statistical classification framework was built to diagnose cytomegalovirus status from the catalog of TCR beta chain sequences. A later analysis assigned V and J genes by comparing TCR nucleotide sequences with IMGT/GENE-DB human TR gene sequences. Using the TCRdist pipeline, a later analysis assigned CDR3 sequences along with most-parsimonious VDJ recombination scenarios. In a later analysis, each TCR beta chain was defined by its CDR3 amino acid sequence together with its V-gene family, and reads without a unique V-gene family were excluded. A later analysis removed 550 to 650 highly shared, low-generation-probability nucleotide sequences to deal with suspected cross-contamination and a sequencing artifact. A later analysis calculated a clonal expansion index for each public chain from normalized within-repertoire ranks of inferred template counts. A later analysis computed generation probabilities with a VDJ recombination model fitted to out-of-frame rearrangements, and checked the results against IGoR. Hypergeometric tests were used in a later analysis to score TCR-TCR, TCR-HLA and TCR-CMV co-occurrence, with a repertoire-size bias correction applied to the TCR pairs. A later analysis estimated false discovery rates by permuting HLA or CMV assignments 20 times. In a later analysis, co-occurring TCRs were grouped using DBSCAN, and TCRdist sequence similarity was added for clustering within HLA-allele-positive subsets. For co-occurrence clustering, repertoires with fewer than 30,000 or more than 120,000 public chains were excluded, along with about five repertoires with anomalous nucleotide sharing. The clones in this table, taken by TCRdb from immuneACCESS, are in-frame only. Not every clone is retained; where verified, under half of the shortfall comes from an unresolved V gene, and the cause of the rest is unknown. Clonal size and the V and J genes are those of that table, whereas D and trimming came from the DNA. The sample data list roughly 150,000 clones, and approximately 80% of these were observed just once. The ten largest clonotypes hold 3.5% to 5% of the sample.

The specimen was PBMCs. The V gene is TRBV14 and the J gene is TRBJ2-1; no D gene call is confident. The origin of this receptor is a male donor in good health and CMV-seronegative. CDR3 reads: CASSQQFSYNEQFF. The DNA reads TGTGCCAGCAGCCAACAGTTCTCCTACAATGAGCAGTTCTTC.